These 10 T cell receptor beta chains came from one sample sequenced in a study of T cells expressing NK-cell markers. Using the 5' RACE reads, TCRdb records one entry per CDR3 protein without DNA. The sample table sets out roughly 280,000 distinct CDR3 sequences. Material for sequencing was blood T cells: a sorted CD56 or NKG2C T cell subset, CD4+ or CD8+ T cells, or bulk PBMC T cells (not recorded which). The origin of the receptors is a man aged 18 to 29 in good health.

V gene TRBV28 combines with J gene TRBJ1-5. The CDR3 covers 13 residues. CDR1 is MDHEN, CDR2 SYDVKM, per germline. The CDR3 loop is CASIEGLNQPQHF. Based on the CDR3 plus reference TRBV28 and TRBJ1-5, the full variable domain is DVKVTQSSRYLVKRTGEKVFLECVQDMDHENMFWYRQDPGLGLRLIYFSYDVKMKEKGDIPEGYSVSREKKERFSLILESASTNQTSMYLCASIEGLNQPQHFGDGTRLSIL.

This rearrangement joins TRBV20-1 to TRBJ2-1. The CDR3 consists of 12 residues. The germline gives CDR1 DFQATT, CDR2 SNEGSKA (reference sequence). This CDR3 is CSATGYHNEQFF.

V and J are TRBV5-6 and TRBJ2-5; TCRdb selects TRBD1, and the lack of DNA leaves this call unchecked. The CDR3 is 15 residues long. Germline loops: CDR1 SGHDT, CDR2 YYEEEE. CDR3 protein: CASSFPRDRKETQYF.

The rearrangement joins TRBV12-3 or TRBV12-4 to TRBJ2-2; TCRdb reports TRBD1, a call that lacks DNA to check it against. The CDR3 is made up of 16 amino acids. CDR3 protein: CASSSGGVGLTGELFF.

V gene TRBV20-1 combines with J gene TRBJ2-4. The germline gives CDR1 DFQATT, CDR2 SNEGSKA (reference sequence). The CDR3 covers 14 residues. This chain's CDR3 is CSARALDFKNIQYF.

V is TRBV20-1 and J is TRBJ2-2; TCRdb proposes TRBD1, but this gene call is untestable without DNA. The germline gives CDR1 DFQATT, CDR2 SNEGSKA (reference sequence). This CDR3 is 13 amino acids long. The CDR3 spells CSGQRGASGELFF.

The gene calls are TRBV10-3 and TRBJ2-3; TCRdb's D gene call, TRBD2, goes unchecked for lack of DNA. The CDR3 totals 16 residues. The germline CDR1 and CDR2 sequences are ENHRY and SYGVKD. The chain's CDR3 is CAISEGLAGLTDTQYF.

This rearrangement joins TRBV12-3 or TRBV12-4 to TRBJ2-3; the TCRdb D gene call, TRBD2, has no DNA to confirm it. The CDR3 extends over 17 amino acids. The CDR3 protein is CASRPHRDVGGTDTQYF.

V gene TRBV12-3 or TRBV12-4 combines with J gene TRBJ1-5; the D call of TRBD1 rests on TCRdb alone, since no DNA is present to check it. The CDR3 runs to 18 residues. CDR3 sequence reads: CASSFKGLGDYSNQPQHF.

The chain is built from TRBV12-3 or TRBV12-4 and TRBJ2-7; the TCRdb D gene call, TRBD2, has no DNA to confirm it. The length of the CDR3 is 16 residues. CDR3 sequence: CASSRGLAASSYEQYF.